The 12 T cell receptor beta chains presented below share a single source sample, sequenced in a study of blood T cell repertoires in COVID-19. The method was immunoSEQ multiplex PCR; TCRdb's version includes in-frame clones alone and lacks a portion of them. The repertoire has roughly 150,000 clones, around 87% of them found once; the top ten carry about 2.6%. Input material: peripheral blood. All receptors come from an elderly woman with COVID-19, enrolled during active disease.

This clone occurred a few times. This sequence joins TRBV3-1 (or the pseudogene TRBV3-2) and TRBJ2-1; 7 bases align to TRBD2. Trimming at V came to 4 bases and at J to 4 bases, leaving 19 bases not matched to a gene. The CDR3 has 19 residues. Germline V lookup: CDR1 LGHDT, CDR2 YNNKEL (reference sequence). Written as DNA, the CDR3 is TGTGCCAGCAGCCGGGGAACTCTGACTTTGCGGGGGATTTACAATGAGCAGTTCTTC. It encodes CASSRGTLTLRGIYNEQFF.

CDR3 protein: CASSQGQGIIDEKLFF. CDR3 coding DNA: TGTGCCAGCAGCCAGGGACAGGGTATTATCGACGAAAAACTGTTTTTT. The chain combines TRBV7-2 with TRBJ1-4; TRBD1 matches 9 bases. J was trimmed by 8 bases and V by 5 bases; bases with no gene match: 12. Looked up from germline, CDR1 is SGHTA and CDR2 is FQGNSA. This CDR3 region has 16 residues.

The chain is built from TRBV7-9 and TRBJ2-6; no firm D call. Per the germline V gene, CDR1 is SEHNR and CDR2 is FQNEAQ (reference sequence). This CDR3 is built from 14 residues. V was cut by 8 bases and J by 0 bases, with 8 bases left in between. CDR3 amino acids: CASHSSSGANVLTF. CDR3 sequence (DNA): TGTGCCAGCCATTCCAGCTCTGGGGCCAACGTCCTGACTTTC.

This CDR3 is CASRRDTGAVDPQHF. CDR3 sequence (DNA): TGTGCCAGTAGAAGAGACACAGGGGCCGTCGATCCCCAGCATTTT. This chain connects TRBV19 to TRBJ1-5, with TRBD1 matching over 7 bases. From germline, CDR1 is LNHDA and CDR2 SQIVND (reference sequence). CDR3 size: 15 residues. With V trimmed by 6 bases and J by 10 bases, 15 bases remained unmatched.

This clone has just one count. V gene TRBV3-1 (or the pseudogene TRBV3-2) combines with J gene TRBJ1-2, with 10 bases lining up with TRBD1. The CDR3 covers 15 residues. The J segment lost 7 bases and the V segment lost 0 bases, leaving 5 bases of the junction unmatched. Germline assignment: CDR1 LGHDT and CDR2 YNNKEL (reference sequence). The CDR3 sequence: CASSQDPRTGGGYTF. For the CDR3, the DNA is TGTGCCAGCAGCCAAGATCCCCGGACAGGGGGTGGCTACACCTTC.

Of note for this clone: One end of the junction is discordant with germline, which a read error may explain. The chain is built from TRBV7-7 and TRBJ2-5; D is perhaps TRBD1 (6 bases). The CDR3 sequence is 15 residues long. Germline assignment: CDR1 SSHAT and CDR2 FNYEAQ (reference sequence). The CDR3: CASSPTGQGTETQYF. CDR3 coding DNA: TGTGCTAGCAGCCCTACGGGACAAGGGACCGAGACCCAGTACTTC.

V and J are TRBV21-1 and TRBJ2-1; TRBD1 is the table's D call, not checked against the DNA. TRBV21-1 corresponds to a pseudogene. This CDR3 contains 16 residues. The DNA for the CDR3 is TGTGCCAGCAGCAATAAGGCACAGGGGGATTACAATGAGCAGTTCTTC. This encodes CASSNKAQGDYNEQFF.

This clone came up once. The chain is built from TRBV5-1 and TRBJ1-5; 8 positions match TRBD1. From germline, CDR1 is SGHRS and CDR2 YFSETQ. After removal of 0 bases from V and 3 bases from J, the junction contained 2 bases not matched to a gene. This CDR3 comprises 15 residues. This CDR3 is CASSLGTGFNQPQHF. CDR3 sequence (DNA): TGCGCCAGCAGCTTGGGGACAGGGTTCAATCAGCCCCAGCATTTT.

This chain uses TRBV7-6 with TRBJ2-2; D is ambiguous. Deletions cut 2 bases from V and 2 bases from J, with 6 bases between. The CDR3 sequence is 14 residues long. Germline CDR1 reads SGHVS; CDR2 reads FNYEAQ. This chain's CDR3 is CASSLSGNTGELFF. Written as DNA, the CDR3 is TGTGCCAGCAGCTTATCGGGTAACACCGGGGAGCTGTTTTTT.

The chain is built from TRBV27 and TRBJ1-4, with D uncertain. Trimming removed 5 bases from V and 8 bases from J, with 15 bases in between. CDR1 and CDR2 from the germline V gene are MNHEY and SMNVEV (reference sequence). CDR3 length equals 14 residues. DNA of the CDR3: TGTGCCAGCAGTAATGCGGGGTTTGGGGAAAAACTGTTTTTT. Residues: CASSNAGFGEKLFF.

A few counts support this clone. The V call is TRBV6-2 or TRBV6-3, the J call TRBJ1-1; D is ambiguous. The CDR3 runs 13 residues. Per the germline V gene, CDR1 is MNHEY and CDR2 is SVGEGT. V was clipped by 5 bases and J by 2 bases, with 9 bases between them. This chain's CDR3 is CASSPTVNTEAFF. DNA for the CDR3: TGTGCCAGCAGTCCGACTGTAAACACTGAAGCTTTCTTT.

This chain uses TRBV28 with TRBJ2-7; weak D call: TRBD2 (6 bases). Germline CDR1 reads MDHEN; CDR2 reads SYDVKM. The CDR3 extends over 12 amino acids. Trimming removed 5 bases from V and 6 bases from J, with 11 bases in between. The CDR3 loop is CASSLMGGEQYF. CDR3 DNA sequence: TGTGCCAGCAGTCTGATGGGGGGCGAGCAGTACTTC.